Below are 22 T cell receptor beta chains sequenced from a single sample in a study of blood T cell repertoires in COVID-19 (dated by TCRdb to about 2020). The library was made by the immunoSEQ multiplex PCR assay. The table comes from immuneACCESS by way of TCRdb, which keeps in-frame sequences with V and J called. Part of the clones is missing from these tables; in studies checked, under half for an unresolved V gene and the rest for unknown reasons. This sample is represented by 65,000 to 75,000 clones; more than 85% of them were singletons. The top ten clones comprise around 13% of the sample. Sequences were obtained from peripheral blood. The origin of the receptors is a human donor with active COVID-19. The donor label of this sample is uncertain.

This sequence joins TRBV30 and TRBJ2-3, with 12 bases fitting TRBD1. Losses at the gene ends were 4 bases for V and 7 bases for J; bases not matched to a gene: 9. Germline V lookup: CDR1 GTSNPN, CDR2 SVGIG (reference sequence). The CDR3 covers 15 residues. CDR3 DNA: TGTGCCTGGAATTTTCCGGGACAGGGGGCCCATACGCAGTATTTT. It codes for CAWNFPGQGAHTQYF.

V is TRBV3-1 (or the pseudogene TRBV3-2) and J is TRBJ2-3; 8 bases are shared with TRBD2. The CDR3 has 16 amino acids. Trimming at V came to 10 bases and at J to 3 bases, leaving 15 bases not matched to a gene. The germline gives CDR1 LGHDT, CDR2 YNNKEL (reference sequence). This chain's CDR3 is CATNHPRERETDTQYF. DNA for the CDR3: TGTGCCACCAACCACCCCAGGGAGCGGGAGACAGATACGCAGTATTTT.

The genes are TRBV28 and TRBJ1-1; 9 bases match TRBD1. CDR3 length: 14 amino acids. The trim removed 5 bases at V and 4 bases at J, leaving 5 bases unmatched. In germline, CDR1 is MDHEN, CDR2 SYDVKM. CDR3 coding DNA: TGTGCCAGCAGTAAGGGACAGGGACCCACTGAAGCTTTCTTT. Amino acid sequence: CASSKGQGPTEAFF.

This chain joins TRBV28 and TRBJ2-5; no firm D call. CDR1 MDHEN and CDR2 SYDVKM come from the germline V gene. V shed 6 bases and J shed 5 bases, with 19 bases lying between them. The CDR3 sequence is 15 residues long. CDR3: CASRKEEPPTETQYF. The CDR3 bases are TGTGCCAGCAGAAAAGAGGAGCCGCCTACGGAGACCCAGTACTTC.

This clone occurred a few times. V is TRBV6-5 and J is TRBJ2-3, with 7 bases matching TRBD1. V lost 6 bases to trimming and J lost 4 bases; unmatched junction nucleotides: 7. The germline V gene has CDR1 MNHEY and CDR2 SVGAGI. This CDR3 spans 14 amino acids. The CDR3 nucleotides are TGTGCCAGCAGCCCCGACAGGGTTTCAGATACGCAGTATTTT. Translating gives CASSPDRVSDTQYF.

The DNA of the CDR3 is TGTGCCAGCTCACCAGGGGCTTCCTACGAGCAGTACTTC. It is translated as CASSPGASYEQYF. The V call is TRBV18, the J call TRBJ2-7, with TRBD1 as a possible D gene (5 bases). The germline gives CDR1 KGHSH, CDR2 LQKENI. CDR3 size: 13 residues. V lost 2 bases and J 1 base, leaving 6 bases between the germline ends.

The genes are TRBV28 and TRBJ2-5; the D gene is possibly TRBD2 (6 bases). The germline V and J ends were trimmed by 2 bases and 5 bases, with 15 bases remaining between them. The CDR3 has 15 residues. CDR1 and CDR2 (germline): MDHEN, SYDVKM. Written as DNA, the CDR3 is TGTGCCAGCAGTTTAGGGGGAGGTACTTGGGAGACCCAGTACTTC. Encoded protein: CASSLGGGTWETQYF.

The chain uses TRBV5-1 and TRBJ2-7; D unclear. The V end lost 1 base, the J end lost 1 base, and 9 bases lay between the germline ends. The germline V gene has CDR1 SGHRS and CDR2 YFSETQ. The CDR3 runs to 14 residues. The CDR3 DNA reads TGCGCCAGCAGCTTGTGGGCAGGTTCCTACGAGCAGTACTTC. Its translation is CASSLWAGSYEQYF.

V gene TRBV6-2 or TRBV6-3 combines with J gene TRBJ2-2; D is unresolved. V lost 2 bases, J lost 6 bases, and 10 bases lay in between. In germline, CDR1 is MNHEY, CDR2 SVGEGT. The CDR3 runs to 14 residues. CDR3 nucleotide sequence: TGTGCCAGCAGTTACGGTCTGAGTGCCGGGGAGCTGTTTTTT. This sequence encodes CASSYGLSAGELFF.

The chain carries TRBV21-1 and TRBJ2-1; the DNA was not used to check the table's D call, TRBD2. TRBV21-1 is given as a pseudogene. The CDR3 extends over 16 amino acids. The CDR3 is CASSPPPSGRYNEQFF. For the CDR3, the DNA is TGTGCCAGCAGCCCCCCCCCTAGCGGGAGGTACAATGAGCAGTTCTTC.

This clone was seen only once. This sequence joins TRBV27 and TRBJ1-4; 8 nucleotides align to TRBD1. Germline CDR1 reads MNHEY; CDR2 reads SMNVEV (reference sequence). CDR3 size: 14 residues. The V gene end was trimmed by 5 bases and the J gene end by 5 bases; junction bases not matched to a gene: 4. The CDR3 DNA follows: TGTGCCAGCAGTGGGACAGGTCTAAATGAAAAACTGTTTTTT. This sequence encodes CASSGTGLNEKLFF. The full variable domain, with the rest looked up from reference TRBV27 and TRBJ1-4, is EAQVTQNPRYLITVTGKKLTVTCSQNMNHEYMSWYRQDPGLGLRQIYYSMNVEVTDKGDVPEGYKVSRKEKRNFPLILESPSPNQTSLYFCASSGTGLNEKLFFGSGTQLSVL.

The CDR3 is CASSRTGTSGHNEQFF. CDR3 nucleotides: TGTGCCAGCAGCCGAACCGGGACTAGCGGCCACAATGAGCAGTTCTTC. This rearrangement joins TRBV7-3 to TRBJ2-1, with 11 bases aligning to TRBD2. The CDR3 runs 16 residues. The J segment lost 5 bases and the V segment lost 5 bases, leaving 8 bases of the junction unmatched. Germline V lookup: CDR1 SGHTA, CDR2 FQGTGA.

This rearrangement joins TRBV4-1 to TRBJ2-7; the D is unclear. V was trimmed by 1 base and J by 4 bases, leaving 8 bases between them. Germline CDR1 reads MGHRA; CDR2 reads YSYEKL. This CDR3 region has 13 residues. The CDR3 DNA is TGCGCCAGCAGCCAAGGGTCCGGTTACGAGCAGTACTTC. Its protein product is CASSQGSGYEQYF.

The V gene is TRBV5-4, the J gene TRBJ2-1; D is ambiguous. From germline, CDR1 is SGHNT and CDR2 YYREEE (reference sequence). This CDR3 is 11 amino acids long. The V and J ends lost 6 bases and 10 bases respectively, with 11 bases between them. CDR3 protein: CASTRQSEQFF. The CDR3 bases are TGTGCCAGCACTCGCCAGTCCGAGCAGTTCTTC.

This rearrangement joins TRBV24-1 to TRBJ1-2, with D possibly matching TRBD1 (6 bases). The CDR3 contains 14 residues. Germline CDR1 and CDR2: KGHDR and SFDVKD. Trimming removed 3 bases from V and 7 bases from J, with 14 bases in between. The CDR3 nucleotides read TGTGCCACCAGTGATGCGGGGGCAAGTGGTGGCTACACCTTC. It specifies CATSDAGASGGYTF.

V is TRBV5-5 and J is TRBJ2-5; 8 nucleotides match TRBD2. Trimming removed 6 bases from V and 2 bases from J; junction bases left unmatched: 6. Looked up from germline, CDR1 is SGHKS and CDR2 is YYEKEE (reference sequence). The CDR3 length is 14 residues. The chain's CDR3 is CASISGRGQETQYF. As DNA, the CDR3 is TGTGCCAGCATCTCCGGGAGGGGGCAAGAGACCCAGTACTTC.

The CDR3 region is CASRPGATGGISYEQYF. The CDR3 region has the DNA TGCGCCAGCAGGCCGGGGGCCACAGGGGGGATCTCCTACGAGCAGTACTTC. This chain joins TRBV5-1 and TRBJ2-7; TRBD1 matches 8 bases. From germline, CDR1 is SGHRS and CDR2 YFSETQ. V lost 5 bases, J lost 0 bases, and 13 bases stayed unmatched. The CDR3 length is 17 residues.

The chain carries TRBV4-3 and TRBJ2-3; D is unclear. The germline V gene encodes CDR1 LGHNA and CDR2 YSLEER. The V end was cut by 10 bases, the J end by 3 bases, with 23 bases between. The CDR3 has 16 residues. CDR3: CATSINSAVGTDTQYF. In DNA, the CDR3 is TGCGCCACTTCCATCAACTCCGCGGTCGGGACAGATACGCAGTATTTT.

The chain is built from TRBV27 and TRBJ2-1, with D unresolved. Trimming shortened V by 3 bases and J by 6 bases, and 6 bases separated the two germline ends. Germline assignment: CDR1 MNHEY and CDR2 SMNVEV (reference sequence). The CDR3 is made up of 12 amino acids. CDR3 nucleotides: TGTGCCAGCAGTTTGTCTAGCAATGAGCAGTTCTTC. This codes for CASSLSSNEQFF.

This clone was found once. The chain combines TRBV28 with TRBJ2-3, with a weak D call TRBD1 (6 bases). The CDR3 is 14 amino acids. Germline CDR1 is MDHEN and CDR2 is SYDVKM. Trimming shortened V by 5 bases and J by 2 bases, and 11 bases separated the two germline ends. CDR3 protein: CASSPPGATDTQYF. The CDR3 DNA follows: TGTGCCAGCAGTCCCCCAGGGGCCACAGATACGCAGTATTTT.

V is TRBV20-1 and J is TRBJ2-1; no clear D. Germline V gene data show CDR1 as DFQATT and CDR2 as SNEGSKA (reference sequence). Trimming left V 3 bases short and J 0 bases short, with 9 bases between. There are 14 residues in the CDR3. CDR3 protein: CSASEHSSYNEQFF. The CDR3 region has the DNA TGCAGTGCTAGTGAGCATAGCTCCTACAATGAGCAGTTCTTC.

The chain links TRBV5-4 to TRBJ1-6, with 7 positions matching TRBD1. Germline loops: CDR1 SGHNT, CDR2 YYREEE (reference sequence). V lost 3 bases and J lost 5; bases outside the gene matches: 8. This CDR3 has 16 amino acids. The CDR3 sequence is CASSYRRGQNNSPLHF. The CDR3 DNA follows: TGTGCCAGCAGCTACCGTCGGGGACAGAATAATTCACCCCTCCACTTT.